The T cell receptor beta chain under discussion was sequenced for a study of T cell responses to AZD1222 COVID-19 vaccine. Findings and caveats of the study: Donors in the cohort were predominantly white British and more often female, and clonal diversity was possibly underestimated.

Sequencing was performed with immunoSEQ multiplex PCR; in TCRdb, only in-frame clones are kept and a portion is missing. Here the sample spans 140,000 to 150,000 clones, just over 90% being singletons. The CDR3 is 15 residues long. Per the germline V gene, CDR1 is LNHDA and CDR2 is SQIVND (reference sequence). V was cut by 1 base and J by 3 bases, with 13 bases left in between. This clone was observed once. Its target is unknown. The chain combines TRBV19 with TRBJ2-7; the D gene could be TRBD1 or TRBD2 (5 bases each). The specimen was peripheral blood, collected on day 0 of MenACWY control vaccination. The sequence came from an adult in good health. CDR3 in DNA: TGTGCCAGTAGTATAGTCCCGGGGCCCCTCTACGAGCAGTACTTC. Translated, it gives CASSIVPGPLYEQYF.